The clone carrying this T cell receptor (beta chain) occurred once. The target antigen is unknown. The entry originates in a study of T cell responses to AZD1222 COVID-19 vaccine. Profiled with immunoSEQ multiplex PCR; TCRdb holds only in-frame clones, not every one. The sample contains 130,000 or so clones, under 95% of which appear only once. CDR3 length: 20 amino acids. V was trimmed by 2 bases and J by 10 bases, leaving 30 bases between them. Germline CDR1 reads MNHNS; CDR2 reads SASEGT. General study findings and limits: Reports say nearly half of spike-specific TCRs go after unmutated variant regions.

The chain links TRBV6-1 to TRBJ1-6; no firm D call. The sequence derives from an adult who received the AZD1222 COVID-19 vaccine. The sample consisted of peripheral blood, taken 28 days after the second AZD1222 dose. The CDR3 sequence is CASSEYRVGQRRYYQSPLHF. Here the CDR3 DNA reads TGTGCCAGCAGTGAATATAGAGTAGGGCAGCGGAGATACTACCAATCACCCCTCCACTTT.